The text below deals with one TCR beta chain. Its specificity is unknown. As the method for making TCR beta libraries, quantitative 5'-RACE with molecular barcodes was used. TCRdb re-analysed the 5' RACE reads in MiXCR, keeping a single row per CDR3 protein. The data show 250,000 or so distinct CDR3 sequences, roughly a tenth seen once. The CDR3 contains 15 residues. V lost 0 bases, J lost 3 bases, and 2 bases stayed unmatched. Looked up from germline, CDR1 is SGHRS and CDR2 is YFSETQ. The data are from a study of CD8 T cells in ankylosing spondylitis. Notes on the study in general: A TCR beta motif of 8 or 9 highly homologous variants appeared characteristic of ankylosing spondylitis blood. Both synovial fluid and blood in reactive arthritis had previously been reported to carry some motif variants.

Material: blood, either unsorted or a sorted T cell fraction (not recorded which). The source is a male donor with ankylosing spondylitis or in good health (not recorded which). The V gene is TRBV5-1, the J gene TRBJ2-3, with 9 bases aligning to TRBD1. CDR3 nucleotides: TGCGCCAGCAGCTTGGTCGGACAGGGGACAGATACGCAGTATTTT. This encodes CASSLVGQGTDTQYF.